A selection of T cell receptor beta chains follows, all from one sample in a study of graft-versus-host responses after intestinal transplantation. Method: immunoSEQ multiplex PCR; TCRdb's copy keeps in-frame clones and lacks some. The sample holds 4,500 to 5,000 clones, about four fifths seen once. The specimen was ileum tissue, collected just under 130 days after intestinal transplantation. The receptors were gathered from a human patient who received an intestinal transplant, so some T cells may come from the graft donor. Each CDR3 is given with its conserved first and last residue. Some rows have no size entry. The others give once, few or many, or a class for an expanded clone.

V gene	J gene	clone size	CDR3 protein
TRBV4-1	TRBJ2-2	NA	CASSQRPNTGELFF
TRBV2	TRBJ2-1	NA	CASSERAGDNEQFF
TRBV2	TRBJ2-1	NA	CASSLDSTAGNEQFF
TRBV27	TRBJ1-6	NA	CASSLSPAAANSPLHF
TRBV2	TRBJ1-2	NA	CASMNGQGEGYTF
TRBV25-1	TRBJ2-1	NA	CAITGLSYNEQFF
TRBV5-4	TRBJ2-7	few	CASVLGELSSYEQYF
TRBV6-5	TRBJ2-7	NA	CASSYSGTSAYEQYF
TRBV5-1	TRBJ2-1	NA	CASSASGVHNEQFF
TRBV7-9	TRBJ2-2	once	CASRKVRGPTGELFF
TRBV6-6	TRBJ2-2	NA	CASSPGTGHTGELFF
TRBV6-6	TRBJ1-5	NA	CASSNQPQHF
TRBV23-1	TRBJ1-1	NA	CASSHHRDRGLNTEAFF
TRBV9	TRBJ2-3	NA	CASSSGTGGISDTQYF
TRBV10-3	TRBJ2-5	NA	CAISLRGGREETQYF
TRBV4-2	TRBJ2-5	NA	CASSQDGQETQYF
TRBV2	TRBJ1-2	NA	CASSAQISGGYTF
TRBV6-6	TRBJ2-2	NA	CASSLLAGGSTGELFF
TRBV29-1	TRBJ1-1	once	CSVEWGTGEWRNTEAFF
TRBV5-1	TRBJ1-1	once	CASSLGPGTGANTEAFF
TRBV5-5	TRBJ2-1	NA	CASSLYNEQFF
TRBV27	TRBJ2-6	NA	CASSPLWRGTEPSSGANVLTF
TRBV25-1	TRBJ2-1	few	CASSEHNEQFF
TRBV21-1	TRBJ2-1	few	CASSKQDNEQFF
TRBV27	TRBJ1-4	few	CASSLYSTGWREKLFF
TRBV25-1	TRBJ2-1	NA	CASSPFGRNNEQFF
TRBV6-6	TRBJ2-7	NA	CASSPRQGPYEQYF
TRBV2	TRBJ2-7	NA	CASRAGDEQYF
TRBV30	TRBJ2-3	NA	CAWSGGGSADTQYF